This T cell receptor beta chain stems from a study of blood T cell repertoires in COVID-19. Study overall: Acute-phase and convalescent COVID-19 samples originated in the United States, Italy and Spain. T cells, B-cell-depleted T cells, or PBMCs supplied cDNA or gDNA.

Original data processing: For nucleated cells, counts were estimated from reference gene primer amplification. Profiling relied on immunoSEQ multiplex PCR, and the TCRdb table lists in-frame clones only, not all of them. The V and J calls and the clone size are those of that table, but D and trimming were determined from the DNA. The sample contains under 100,000 clones, around 87% of which appear only once. This clone was detected once. The germline V gene encodes CDR1 SGHVS and CDR2 FQNEAQ. The CDR3 runs to 15 residues. V gave up 1 base and J gave up 10 bases, with 14 bases separating them. Sample: peripheral blood. The TCR sequence derives from a human donor in a cohort sampled during active COVID-19. The chain is built from TRBV7-8 and TRBJ1-6, with TRBD1 as a possible D gene (6 bases). In DNA, the CDR3 is TGTGCCAGCAGCTTAGAACAGGGTCATGGCTCACCCCTCCACTTT. Amino acid sequence: CASSLEQGHGSPLHF.